The text below deals with one T cell receptor (beta chain). Under the authors' procedure: Nucleated cell counts were estimated from reference gene primer amplification. Libraries were prepared by immunoSEQ multiplex PCR; TCRdb keeps only in-frame clonotypes and omits some of them. D and trimming come from the DNA, and the V and J calls and clone size come from that table. The sample records 350,000 to 450,000 clones, around 87% being singletons. V lost 3 bases, J lost 4 bases, and 0 bases stayed unmatched. The CDR3 runs to 13 residues. Germline loops: CDR1 SGHRS, CDR2 YFSETQ. The sample comes from a study of blood T cell repertoires in COVID-19. Study overall: Whether acute or convalescent, the COVID-19 samples came from the United States, Italy and Spain. Sources were T cells, B-cell-depleted T cells, or PBMCs; the material itself was cDNA or gDNA.

This chain uses TRBV5-1 with TRBJ2-5; 10 nucleotides line up with TRBD1. Sequencing was performed on peripheral blood. The TCR sequence derives from a human donor in a cohort sampled during active COVID-19. The chain's CDR3 is CASSWTGGETQYF. The CDR3 coding sequence is TGCGCCAGCAGCTGGACAGGGGGAGAGACCCAGTACTTC.